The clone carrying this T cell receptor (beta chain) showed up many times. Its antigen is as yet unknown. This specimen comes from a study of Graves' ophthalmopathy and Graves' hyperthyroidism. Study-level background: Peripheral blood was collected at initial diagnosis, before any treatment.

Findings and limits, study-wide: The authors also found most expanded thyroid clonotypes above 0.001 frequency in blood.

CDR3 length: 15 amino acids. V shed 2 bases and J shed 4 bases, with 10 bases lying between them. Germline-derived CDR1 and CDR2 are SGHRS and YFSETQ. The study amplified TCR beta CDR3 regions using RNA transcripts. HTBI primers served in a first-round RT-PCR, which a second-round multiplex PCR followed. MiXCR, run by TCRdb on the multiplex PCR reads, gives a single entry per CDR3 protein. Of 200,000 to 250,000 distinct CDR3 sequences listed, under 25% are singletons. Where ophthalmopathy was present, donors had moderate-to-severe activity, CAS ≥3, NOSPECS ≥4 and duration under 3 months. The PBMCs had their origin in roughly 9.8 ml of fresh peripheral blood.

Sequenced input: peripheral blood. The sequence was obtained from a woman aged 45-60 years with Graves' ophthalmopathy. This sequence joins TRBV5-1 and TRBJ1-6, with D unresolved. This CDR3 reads CASSFTEAYNSPLHF. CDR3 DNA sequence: TGCGCCAGCAGCTTCACAGAGGCATATAATTCACCCCTCCACTTT. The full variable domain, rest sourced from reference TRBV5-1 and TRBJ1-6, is KAGVTQTPRYLIKTRGQQVTLSCSPISGHRSVSWYQQTPGQGLQFLFEYFSETQRNKGNFPGRFSGRQFSNSRSEMNVSTLELGDSALYLCASSFTEAYNSPLHFGNGTRLTVT.